This T cell receptor beta chain was retrieved from a study of T cell responses to AZD1222 COVID-19 vaccine. Study results and limitations: Variant regions that are unmutated are reportedly the target of nearly half of spike-specific TCRs. Baseline seropositivity characterized only a handful of AZD1222 recipients. Repertoire sampling happened only post peak T cell response. Among the donors, most were white British and more were female, and clonal diversity was possibly underestimated.

Concerning this clone itself: Its matching antigen is unknown.

The assay was immunoSEQ multiplex PCR, and TCRdb's table has in-frame clones only and misses some. The sample consists of tens of thousands of clones, 75% to 90% of them appearing once. This receptor was identified in an adult in good health. The sample here was peripheral blood, taken on day 0 of AZD1222 vaccination.

CDR3 nucleotide sequence: TGTGCCAGTAGTCCACGACAGGGATCGGACGAGCAGTACTTC. It is translated as CASSPRQGSDEQYF. The J gene is TRBJ2-7, the V gene TRBV19; TRBD1 matches at 7 bases. Germline V gives CDR1 LNHDA, CDR2 SQIVND (reference sequence). The ends lost 5 bases at V and 5 bases at J; junction bases unmatched: 9. The CDR3 has 14 amino acids.